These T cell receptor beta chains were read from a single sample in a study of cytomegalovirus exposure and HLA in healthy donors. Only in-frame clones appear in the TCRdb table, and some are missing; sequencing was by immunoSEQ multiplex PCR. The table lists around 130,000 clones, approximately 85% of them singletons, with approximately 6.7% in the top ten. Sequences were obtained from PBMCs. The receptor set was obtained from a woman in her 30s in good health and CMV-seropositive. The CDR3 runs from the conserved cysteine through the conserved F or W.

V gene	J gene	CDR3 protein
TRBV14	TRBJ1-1	CASSPVTGGTEAFF
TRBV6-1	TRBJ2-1	CASSDETGVSEQFF
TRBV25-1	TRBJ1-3	CASLGGGSSGNTIYF
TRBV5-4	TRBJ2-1	CASSAGRHNEQFF
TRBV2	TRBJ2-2	CASSGERTGELFF
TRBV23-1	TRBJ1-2	CASRPKGGALGGYTF
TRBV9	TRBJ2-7	CASSPLGGGGQAQYF
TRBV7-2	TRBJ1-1	CASSSRFNTGREAFF
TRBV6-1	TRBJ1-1	CASSRTGITEAFF
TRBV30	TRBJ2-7	CAWSFLRQGGEQYF
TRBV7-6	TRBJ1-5	CASSLDNNQPQHF
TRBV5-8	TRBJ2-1	CASSLVAGTGEQFF
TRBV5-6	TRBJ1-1	CASSLEVGGEAFF
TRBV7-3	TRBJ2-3	CASSLWGGGGDTQYF
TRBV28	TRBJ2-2	CASSPLADQTGELFF
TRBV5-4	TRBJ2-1	CASSAVQGTYNEQFF
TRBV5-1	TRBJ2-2	CASSSLGLAGVGELFF
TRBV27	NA	CASTPQGASYEQYF
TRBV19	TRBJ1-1	CASSTRGGMNTEAFF
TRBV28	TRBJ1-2	CASSLLGVHGYTF
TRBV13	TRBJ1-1	CASSLGRVPLGAFF
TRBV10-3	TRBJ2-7	CAAGKSSGSYEQYF